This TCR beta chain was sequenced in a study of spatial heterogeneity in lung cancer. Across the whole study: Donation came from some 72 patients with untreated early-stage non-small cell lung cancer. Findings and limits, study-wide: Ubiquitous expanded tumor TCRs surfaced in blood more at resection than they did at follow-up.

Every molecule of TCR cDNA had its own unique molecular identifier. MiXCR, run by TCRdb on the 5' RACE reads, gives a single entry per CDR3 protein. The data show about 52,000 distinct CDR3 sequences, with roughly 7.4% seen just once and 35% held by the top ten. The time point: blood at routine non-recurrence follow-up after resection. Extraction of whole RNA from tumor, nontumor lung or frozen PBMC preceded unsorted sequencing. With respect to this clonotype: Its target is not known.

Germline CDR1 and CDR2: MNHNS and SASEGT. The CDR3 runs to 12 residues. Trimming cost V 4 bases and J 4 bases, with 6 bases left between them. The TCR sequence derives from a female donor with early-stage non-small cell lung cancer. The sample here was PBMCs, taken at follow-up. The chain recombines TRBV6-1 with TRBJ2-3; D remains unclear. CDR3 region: CASSARPDTQYF. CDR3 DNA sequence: TGTGCCAGCAGTGCCAGACCAGATACGCAGTATTTT.